A single T cell receptor beta chain is shown here with its context. These data come from a study of T cells after posttransplantation cyclophosphamide. Germline V lookup: CDR1 SGHTA, CDR2 FQGNSA. CDR3 size: 15 residues. Trimming removed 5 bases at V and 5 bases at J, with 18 bases between. Produced via immunoSEQ multiplex PCR; TCRdb's table is partial and in-frame only. The sample has around 47,000 clones, 90% to 95% seen once. Sample: PBMCs. The clonotype was recovered from a woman in her 30s in good health and a related stem cell transplant donor. V usage is TRBV7-2 and J usage is TRBJ1-2, with D perhaps matching TRBD1 (5 bases). CDR3 sequence: CASSPPGRSLYGYTF. The CDR3 nucleotides are TGTGCCAGCAGCCCCCCAGGGCGGAGTCTTTATGGCTACACCTTC. Together with reference TRBV7-2 and TRBJ1-2, the CDR3 gives the full variable domain: GAGVSQSPSNKVTEKGKDVELRCDPISGHTALYWYRQSLGQGLEFLIYFQGNSAPDKSGLPSDRFSAERTGGSVSTLTIQRTQQEDSAVYLCASSPPGRSLYGYTFGSGTRLTVV.